The following is a T cell receptor (beta chain) sequence with its context. These data belong to a study of CXCR3-negative and CXCR3-positive naive CD8 T cells. 5' RACE with UMI labels generated the TRB cDNA libraries. TCRdb reanalyzed the 5' RACE reads and collapses them to one entry per CDR3 protein, without DNA. The data show tens of thousands of distinct CDR3 sequences, and the top ten clones hold 20% to 25%. What was sequenced was memory CD8+ T cells from blood. This sequence originates from a human donor in good health. Some clones in this sample may be carry-over from other donors' samples.

This chain's CDR3 is CSVGTGGARLNEKLFF. J is TRBJ1-4 and V is TRBV29-1; no DNA is available, so the TRBD1 call from TCRdb remains unchecked. CDR1 is SQVTM and CDR2 is ANQGSEA in the germline V gene. This CDR3 has 16 residues.